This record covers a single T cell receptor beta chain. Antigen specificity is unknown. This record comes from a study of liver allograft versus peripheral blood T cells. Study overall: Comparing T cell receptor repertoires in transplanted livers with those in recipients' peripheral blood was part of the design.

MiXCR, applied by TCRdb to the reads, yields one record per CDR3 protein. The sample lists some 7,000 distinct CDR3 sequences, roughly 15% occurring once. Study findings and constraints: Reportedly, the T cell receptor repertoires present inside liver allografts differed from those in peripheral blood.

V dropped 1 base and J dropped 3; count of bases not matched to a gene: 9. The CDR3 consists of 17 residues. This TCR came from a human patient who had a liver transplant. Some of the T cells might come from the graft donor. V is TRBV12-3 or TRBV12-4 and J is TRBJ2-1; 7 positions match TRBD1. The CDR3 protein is CASSLELGSGGYNEQFF. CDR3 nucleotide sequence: TGTGCCAGCAGTTTAGAGCTGGGGTCAGGGGGCTACAATGAGCAGTTCTTC.